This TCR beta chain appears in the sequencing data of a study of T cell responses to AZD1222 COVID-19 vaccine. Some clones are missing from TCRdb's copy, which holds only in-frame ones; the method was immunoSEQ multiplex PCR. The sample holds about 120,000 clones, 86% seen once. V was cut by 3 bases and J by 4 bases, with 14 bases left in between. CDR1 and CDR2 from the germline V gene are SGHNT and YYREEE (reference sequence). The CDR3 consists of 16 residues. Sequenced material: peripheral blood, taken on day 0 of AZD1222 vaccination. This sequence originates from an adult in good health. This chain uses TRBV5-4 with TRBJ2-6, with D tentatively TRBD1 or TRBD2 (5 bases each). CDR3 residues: CASSSGPPSGANVLTF. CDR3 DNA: TGTGCCAGCAGCTCGGGACCGCCCTCGGGGGCCAACGTCCTGACTTTC.